A selection of T cell receptor beta chains follows, all from one sample in a study of T cells in Graves' hyperthyroidism and ophthalmopathy. Via MiXCR, TCRdb re-called the multiplex PCR reads, giving one row per CDR3 protein. Here the sample spans approximately 530,000 distinct CDR3 sequences, approximately 15% being singletons. Sequenced input: blood. These receptors were collected from a woman younger than 35 with Graves' hyperthyroidism. The CDR3 runs from the conserved cysteine through the conserved F or W. The D gene is left open where the match is weak. A clone size is listed for some rows: how often the clone was seen (once, few, many), or a class if it is expanded.

j_call: TRBJ2-7
d_call: TRBD1
clone_size: many
cdr3_length: 16
v_call: TRBV20-1
cdr3_aa: CSAISQGQPDPYEQYF
cdr3_nt: TGCAGTGCCATATCACAGGGACAGCCGGACCCCTACGAGCAGTACTTC

j_call: TRBJ1-1
d_call: NA
clone_size: few
cdr3_length: 15
v_call: TRBV11-2
cdr3_aa: CASSSRSVQGTEAFF
cdr3_nt: TGTGCCAGCAGCTCGAGATCGGTGCAGGGCACTGAAGCTTTCTTT

j_call: TRBJ2-2
d_call: NA
clone_size: NA
cdr3_length: 16
v_call: TRBV20-1
cdr3_aa: CSASVGSALGSGELFF
cdr3_nt: TGCAGTGCTAGTGTCGGGTCGGCGCTCGGGAGCGGGGAGCTGTTTTTT

j_call: TRBJ2-1
d_call: TRBD1
clone_size: few
cdr3_length: 15
v_call: TRBV3-1
cdr3_aa: CASSQQGAWDNEQFF
cdr3_nt: TGTGCCAGCAGCCAGCAGGGGGCATGGGACAATGAGCAGTTCTTC

j_call: TRBJ2-7
d_call: NA
clone_size: NA
cdr3_length: 11
v_call: TRBV29-1
cdr3_aa: CSAAREYEQYF
cdr3_nt: TGCAGCGCCGCGCGAGAGTACGAGCAGTACTTC

j_call: TRBJ1-1
d_call: NA
clone_size: many
cdr3_length: 15
v_call: TRBV2
cdr3_aa: CASSLTGPRDTEAFF
cdr3_nt: TGTGCCAGCAGTCTCACTGGTCCTAGGGACACTGAAGCTTTCTTT

j_call: TRBJ2-1
d_call: TRBD2
clone_size: many
cdr3_length: 17
v_call: TRBV7-2
cdr3_aa: CASSLGPGLAGYNEQFF
cdr3_nt: TGTGCCAGCAGCTTAGGACCGGGACTAGCGGGATACAATGAGCAGTTCTTC

j_call: TRBJ2-1
d_call: TRBD2
clone_size: few
cdr3_length: 18
v_call: TRBV29-1
cdr3_aa: CSVARTSGRASSYNEQFF
cdr3_nt: TGCAGCGTGGCTAGGACTAGCGGGAGGGCCAGCTCCTACAATGAGCAGTTCTTC

j_call: TRBJ2-1
d_call: TRBD2
clone_size: NA
cdr3_length: 20
v_call: TRBV27
cdr3_aa: CASSPPLAGGPKFSYNEQFF
cdr3_nt: TGTGCCAGCAGCCCACCACTAGCGGGAGGTCCCAAATTCTCCTACAATGAGCAGTTCTTC

j_call: TRBJ1-2
d_call: NA
clone_size: few
cdr3_length: 12
v_call: TRBV20-1
cdr3_aa: CSLPVLNYGYTF
cdr3_nt: TGCAGCTTACCAGTCCTAAACTATGGCTACACCTTC

j_call: TRBJ2-5
d_call: TRBD2
clone_size: NA
cdr3_length: 15
v_call: TRBV6-6
cdr3_aa: CASSYPGGLQETQYF
cdr3_nt: TGTGCCAGCAGTTACCCGGGGGGGCTCCAAGAGACCCAGTACTTC

j_call: TRBJ2-7
d_call: NA
clone_size: many
cdr3_length: 14
v_call: TRBV12-3/TRBV12-4
cdr3_aa: CASSFLSSPPEQYF
cdr3_nt: TGTGCCAGCAGTTTTTTGTCGAGTCCGCCCGAGCAGTACTTC

j_call: TRBJ1-2
d_call: NA
clone_size: NA
cdr3_length: 15
v_call: TRBV7-8
cdr3_aa: CASSLGSPGLYGYTF
cdr3_nt: TGTGCCAGCAGCTTAGGATCCCCAGGGCTTTATGGCTACACCTTC

j_call: TRBJ2-7
d_call: NA
clone_size: few
cdr3_length: 15
v_call: TRBV10-3
cdr3_aa: CAISDATESSYEQYF
cdr3_nt: TGTGCCATCAGTGACGCAACGGAAAGCTCCTACGAGCAGTACTTC

j_call: TRBJ2-7
d_call: NA
clone_size: NA
cdr3_length: 13
v_call: TRBV7-8
cdr3_aa: CASSQGIIYEQYF
cdr3_nt: TGTGCCAGCAGCCAGGGCATAATCTACGAGCAGTACTTC

j_call: TRBJ2-1
d_call: NA
clone_size: many
cdr3_length: 17
v_call: TRBV11-2
cdr3_aa: CASSLDFRDTAYNEQFF
cdr3_nt: TGTGCCAGCAGCTTAGATTTTCGGGACACCGCCTACAATGAGCAGTTCTTC

j_call: TRBJ1-3
d_call: NA
clone_size: NA
cdr3_length: 16
v_call: TRBV15
cdr3_aa: CATSRDYPVSGNTIYF
cdr3_nt: TGTGCCACCAGCAGAGATTATCCCGTATCTGGAAACACCATATATTTT

j_call: TRBJ1-1
d_call: NA
clone_size: many
cdr3_length: 13
v_call: TRBV12-5
cdr3_aa: CASGESVNTEAFF
cdr3_nt: TGTGCTAGTGGCGAATCAGTGAACACTGAAGCTTTCTTT

j_call: TRBJ2-7
d_call: NA
clone_size: NA
cdr3_length: 17
v_call: TRBV27
cdr3_aa: CASSLKGSAGSSCEQYF
cdr3_nt: TGTGCCAGCAGTTTAAAAGGTTCGGCGGGGAGCTCCTGCGAGCAGTACTTC

j_call: TRBJ2-7
d_call: NA
clone_size: many
cdr3_length: 16
v_call: TRBV28
cdr3_aa: CASSLPIWRGRHEQYF
cdr3_nt: TGTGCCAGCAGTTTACCCATCTGGCGGGGCCGCCACGAGCAGTACTTC

j_call: TRBJ1-5
d_call: NA
clone_size: few
cdr3_length: 13
v_call: TRBV7-9
cdr3_aa: CASSLWWDQPQHF
cdr3_nt: TGTGCCAGCAGCTTATGGTGGGATCAGCCCCAGCATTTT

j_call: TRBJ1-4
d_call: NA
clone_size: few
cdr3_length: 15
v_call: TRBV30
cdr3_aa: CAWSALRGAGEKLFF
cdr3_nt: TGTGCCTGGAGTGCCCTCCGGGGCGCTGGTGAAAAACTGTTTTTT

j_call: TRBJ2-3
d_call: TRBD2
clone_size: few
cdr3_length: 14
v_call: TRBV19
cdr3_aa: CATKTGGGSDTQYF
cdr3_nt: TGTGCCACCAAGACGGGAGGAGGGTCAGATACGCAGTATTTT

j_call: TRBJ1-2
d_call: NA
clone_size: NA
cdr3_length: 15
v_call: TRBV27
cdr3_aa: CASSSTAGINYGYTF
cdr3_nt: TGTGCCAGCAGTTCCACTGCAGGGATAAACTATGGCTACACCTTC

j_call: TRBJ1-2
d_call: TRBD1
clone_size: many
cdr3_length: 12
v_call: TRBV2
cdr3_aa: CASPDRVAGYTF
cdr3_nt: TGTGCCAGCCCGGACAGGGTCGCTGGCTACACCTTC

j_call: TRBJ2-5
d_call: NA
clone_size: many
cdr3_length: 14
v_call: TRBV27
cdr3_aa: CASSPGGGKETQYF
cdr3_nt: TGTGCCAGCAGTCCCGGAGGGGGCAAAGAGACCCAGTACTTC

j_call: TRBJ1-5
d_call: TRBD1
clone_size: few
cdr3_length: 13
v_call: TRBV20-1
cdr3_aa: CSTRPDRDQPQHF
cdr3_nt: TGCAGTACCCGGCCCGACAGGGATCAGCCCCAGCATTTT